These 32 T cell receptor beta chains were all obtained from the same sample, sequenced in a study of T-cell memory formation after mild COVID-19. One entry per CDR3 protein, called by TCRdb with MiXCR from the 5' RACE reads. This sample yields 300,000 to 400,000 distinct CDR3 sequences, of which around 27% are seen a single time; about 14% belongs to the top ten. Sequencing was done on a sample of PBMCs or a T cell subset sorted from them (not recorded which). These receptors were collected from an adult woman who had mild COVID-19 (a few samples of this study predate the infection). Cell type and time point are not known.

The V call is TRBV10-3, the J call TRBJ2-1; TRBD2 is a possible D gene (6 bases). V was clipped by 8 bases and J by 13 bases, with 15 bases between them. Germline CDR1 and CDR2: ENHRY and SYGVKD. The length of the CDR3 is 11 residues. This chain's CDR3 is CAISGGDSQFF. The CDR3 nucleotides are TGTGCCATCTCCGGAGGGGACTCTCAGTTCTTC.

The rearrangement uses TRBV2 and TRBJ2-3; TRBD1 or TRBD2 may be the D gene (5 bases each). V was pared by 7 bases and J by 3 bases, with 17 bases between. The germline CDR1 and CDR2 sequences are SNHLY and FYNNEI. The CDR3 has 15 residues. The CDR3 DNA reads as TGTGCCAGCAACATGCACCCCGAGGGGACAGATACGCAGTATTTT. Translating it yields CASNMHPEGTDTQYF. Full variable domain (missing parts from reference TRBV2 and TRBJ2-3): EPEVTQTPSHQVTQMGQEVILRCVPISNHLYFYWYRQILGQKVEFLVSFYNNEISEKSEIFDDQFSVERPDGSNFTLKIRSTKLEDSAMYFCASNMHPEGTDTQYFGPGTRLTVL.

The chain has TRBV7-8 and TRBJ2-1; 11 positions match TRBD2. The CDR3 runs 15 residues. J gave up 7 bases and V 1 base, and 3 bases lay outside the gene matches. CDR1 and CDR2 (germline): SGHVS, FQNEAQ. The CDR3 nucleotides read TGTGCCAGCAGCTTAGTTAGCGGGAGGGGGAATGAGCAGTTCTTC. Translated, it gives CASSLVSGRGNEQFF.

This clonotype was seen more than once but under ten times. The chain links TRBV7-3 to TRBJ2-2; 8 nucleotides agree with TRBD1. Trimming took 7 bases from V and 4 from J; bases not matched to a gene: 5. The CDR3 sequence is 14 residues long. Germline CDR1 reads SGHTA; CDR2 reads FQGTGA. The CDR3: CASTPTGGTGELFF. CDR3 coding DNA: TGTGCCAGCACCCCAACAGGGGGCACCGGGGAGCTGTTTTTT.

J is TRBJ2-5 and V is TRBV7-7, with 7 bases lining up with TRBD1. The CDR3 runs to 15 residues. V was clipped by 5 bases and J by 0 bases; unmatched bases: 6. CDR1 SSHAT and CDR2 FNYEAQ come from the germline V gene (reference sequence). CDR3 in amino acids: CASSLRDSDQETQYF. CDR3 nucleotides: TGTGCCAGCAGCCTCCGGGACAGCGACCAAGAGACCCAGTACTTC.

This clonotype was counted between two and nine times. The chain uses TRBV6-6 and TRBJ1-2, with 9 bases matching TRBD1. CDR3 length: 17 amino acids. V lost 0 bases and J lost 3; bases outside the gene matches: 8. CDR1 and CDR2 (germline): MNHNY, SVGAGI (reference sequence). The CDR3 sequence: CASSYSSGQGRDYGYTF. The DNA of the CDR3 is TGTGCCAGCAGTTACTCATCCGGACAGGGGAGGGACTATGGCTACACCTTC.

The rearrangement links TRBV4-1 to TRBJ2-1; D call uncertain. Germline-derived CDR1 and CDR2 are MGHRA and YSYEKL. This CDR3 has 13 residues. The V and J ends lost 4 bases and 8 bases respectively, with 12 bases between them. This CDR3 reads CASSRAPSDEQFF. The CDR3 region has the DNA TGCGCCAGCAGCCGGGCCCCCTCAGATGAGCAGTTCTTC.

Regarding this clonotype: The junction departs from germline at one end; a sequencing error may be responsible. The genes are TRBV7-7 and TRBJ2-7; no clear D. Germline loops: CDR1 SSHAT, CDR2 FNYEAQ (reference sequence). The CDR3 contains 12 residues. The DNA for the CDR3 is TGTGCCAGCAGCGTCATAGGTGGAGTCCCCGTGTTC. Its translation is CASSVIGGVPVF.

The chain couples TRBV11-2 to TRBJ2-7, with D unresolved. The CDR3 contains 15 residues. The V end was cut by 5 bases, the J end by 6 bases, with 20 bases between. The germline V gene has CDR1 SGHAT and CDR2 FQNNGV. For the CDR3, the DNA is TGTGCCAGCAGCCTCCGCCTGGCATCCCCGGGCGAGCAGTACTTC. It translates to CASSLRLASPGEQYF. Looking up the rest from reference TRBV11-2 and TRBJ2-7 gives the full variable domain: EAGVAQSPRYKIIEKRQSVAFWCNPISGHATLYWYQQILGQGPKLLIQFQNNGVVDDSQLPKDRFSAERLKGVDSTLKIQPAKLEDSAVYLCASSLRLASPGEQYFGPGTRLTVT.

The chain recombines TRBV2 with TRBJ1-5, with 7 bases aligning to TRBD1. The CDR3 sequence is 15 residues long. The germline gives CDR1 SNHLY, CDR2 FYNNEI. The junction had 6 bases not matched to a gene; V was cut back by 7 bases and J by 0 bases. CDR3: CASTGGDSSNQPQHF. DNA of the CDR3: TGTGCCAGCACAGGGGGAGACAGTAGCAATCAGCCCCAGCATTTT.

This rearrangement joins TRBV11-2 to TRBJ1-2; TRBD1 agrees at 8 bases. Germline CDR1 and CDR2: SGHAT and FQNNGV. This CDR3 has 14 amino acids. V was pared by 4 bases and J by 8 bases, with 9 bases of the junction left unmatched. CDR3: CASSSGQAKGGYTF. The CDR3 region has the DNA TGTGCCAGCAGCTCGGGACAGGCAAAAGGAGGCTACACCTTC.

This clonotype was seen a handful of times. This chain joins TRBV7-9 and TRBJ2-5, with 9 bases that match TRBD1. This CDR3 has 15 amino acids. Germline CDR1 and CDR2: SEHNR and FQNEAQ (reference sequence). V was pared by 4 bases and J by 5 bases, with 8 bases of the junction left unmatched. This CDR3 reads CASSSPGQGRETQYF. CDR3 sequence (DNA): TGTGCCAGCAGCTCCCCGGGACAGGGCAGGGAGACCCAGTACTTC.

The chain joins TRBV12-3 or TRBV12-4 to TRBJ2-5; D possibly corresponds to TRBD1 (6 bases). V gave up 6 bases and J gave up 0 bases, with 14 bases separating them. The CDR3 covers 15 residues. DNA for the CDR3: TGTGCCAGCAGGGCAGGGGCCAAGTACCAAGAGACCCAGTACTTC. Translated: CASRAGAKYQETQYF.

This clonotype was detected a few times. The chain recombines TRBV4-2 with TRBJ2-2; unclear D gene. V lost 4 bases and J lost 3, with 12 bases in between. Per the germline V gene, CDR1 is LGHNA and CDR2 is YNFKEQ. The CDR3 is 15 amino acids. CDR3 coding DNA: TGTGCCAGCAGCCCCGGCCAGATGGACACCGGGGAGCTGTTTTTT. This codes for CASSPGQMDTGELFF.

This clonotype occurred a few times. The chain combines TRBV12-3 or TRBV12-4 with TRBJ2-5, with no clear D. Trimming removed 6 bases at V and 2 bases at J, with 13 bases between. The CDR3 has 14 residues. As DNA, the CDR3 is TGTGCCAGCAGGTCGGTGGGAAGTCAAGAGACCCAGTACTTC. Protein sequence: CASRSVGSQETQYF.

The V call is TRBV15, the J call TRBJ1-5, with D possibly matching TRBD1 (6 bases). The V gene's germline CDR1 is LNHNV and CDR2 YYDKDF (reference sequence). Trimming cost V 0 bases and J 7 bases, with 16 bases left between them. This CDR3 is 16 amino acids long. CDR3 bases: TGTGCCACCAGCAGAGACCGGGGGGGCGGGGGCCAGCCCCAGCATTTT. Encoded protein: CATSRDRGGGGQPQHF. The variable domain in full, with the rest retrieved from reference TRBV15 and TRBJ1-5, is DAMVIQNPRYQVTQFGKPVTLSCSQTLNHNVMYWYQQKSSQAPKLLFHYYDKDFNNEADTPDNFQSRRPNTSFCFLDIRSPGLGDTAMYLCATSRDRGGGGQPQHFGDGTRLSIL.

The chain couples TRBV3-1 to TRBJ1-1; no reliable D call. The germline gives CDR1 LGHDT, CDR2 YNNKEL (reference sequence). The CDR3 totals 11 residues. Trimming took 3 bases from V and 7 from J, leaving 6 bases between them. CDR3: CASSQFYEAFF. In nucleotides, the CDR3 is TGTGCCAGCAGCCAGTTTTATGAAGCTTTCTTT.

This clonotype was detected a few times. The chain carries TRBV6-2 or TRBV6-3 and TRBJ2-2; no definite D call. This CDR3 is 13 amino acids long. CDR1 is MNHEY and CDR2 is SVGEGT in the germline V gene. V was shortened by 0 bases and J by 5 bases, with 4 bases between the two germline ends. The CDR3 nucleotides read TGTGCCAGCAGTTACTCGGAGACCGGGGAGCTGTTTTTT. It is translated as CASSYSETGELFF.

This clonotype has just a few counts. The CDR3 region is CSVREPGTGYNEQFF. The CDR3, as DNA: TGCAGTGTTCGTGAACCCGGGACAGGGTACAATGAGCAGTTCTTC. This chain uses TRBV20-1 with TRBJ2-1, with TRBD1 identical over 9 bases. V trimming: 7 bases; J trimming: 4 bases; junction bases outside the gene matches: 11. The V gene's germline CDR1 is DFQATT and CDR2 SNEGSKA (reference sequence). This CDR3 is built from 15 residues.

V and J are TRBV7-9 and TRBJ1-1; no clear D. CDR1 and CDR2 from the germline V gene are SEHNR and FQNEAQ (reference sequence). V lost 8 bases and J lost 14, with 21 bases in between. The CDR3 sequence is 12 residues long. CDR3: CASGPTGKLGFF. CDR3 DNA: TGTGCCAGCGGCCCCACGGGGAAACTAGGGTTCTTT.

The sample holds a few counts of this clonotype. The rearrangement joins TRBV18 to TRBJ2-3, with D tentatively TRBD2 (6 bases). CDR3 length equals 14 residues. CDR1 KGHSH and CDR2 LQKENI come from the germline V gene. The germline V and J ends were trimmed by 3 bases and 6 bases, with 13 bases remaining between them. CDR3 loop: CASSPGGPFDTQYF. CDR3 nucleotide sequence: TGTGCCAGCTCACCGGGGGGACCGTTCGATACGCAGTATTTT.

The chain combines TRBV10-3 with TRBJ1-1, with a weak D call TRBD1 (5 bases). Germline CDR1 ENHRY, CDR2 SYGVKD. V was pared by 9 bases and J by 1 base, with 12 bases between. The CDR3 runs 13 residues. CDR3 DNA: TGTGCCATTACACTCGGGGCGAACACTGAAGCTTTCTTT. Encoded protein: CAITLGANTEAFF.

The V call is TRBV5-1, the J call TRBJ1-5, with 9 positions matching TRBD1. In germline, CDR1 is SGHRS, CDR2 YFSETQ. The CDR3 consists of 17 residues. V gave up 4 bases and J gave up 3 bases; unmatched junction bases: 11. The CDR3 reads CASSPSPGQGTNQPQHF. CDR3 nucleotide sequence: TGCGCCAGCAGCCCTAGTCCGGGACAGGGAACCAATCAGCCCCAGCATTTT.

The chain couples TRBV20-1 to TRBJ2-3; the D gene is possibly TRBD1 (6 bases). CDR1 DFQATT and CDR2 SNEGSKA come from the germline V gene (reference sequence). The CDR3 has 13 residues. With 5 bases removed from V and 5 bases from J, the gap between germline ends came to 14 bases. The CDR3 DNA is TGCAGTGCTCCCAGAGCAGGGGTAGATACGCAGTATTTT. Amino acids: CSAPRAGVDTQYF.

This chain joins TRBV25-1 and TRBJ2-7, with a possible D match to TRBD1 (6 bases). Germline V lookup: CDR1 MGHDK, CDR2 SYGVNS. V lost 3 bases, J lost 0 bases, and 12 bases lay in between. CDR3 size: 15 residues. The CDR3 DNA reads TGTGCCAGCAGTGAGACAGGAGTTTTCTCCTACGAGCAGTACTTC. Amino acids: CASSETGVFSYEQYF.

There are a few counts of this clonotype. The J gene is TRBJ2-1, the V gene TRBV7-6; D ambiguous. Germline CDR1 reads SGHVS; CDR2 reads FNYEAQ. The germline V and J ends were trimmed by 5 bases and 2 bases, with 10 bases remaining between them. The CDR3 runs to 14 residues. The CDR3 protein is CASSPRAPYNEQFF. In nucleotides, the CDR3 is TGTGCCAGCAGCCCCCGGGCCCCCTACAATGAGCAGTTCTTC.

The V gene is TRBV25-1, the J gene TRBJ1-4; D is uncertain. CDR3 length: 17 amino acids. V gave up 3 bases and J gave up 0 bases, with 14 bases separating them. Germline CDR1 and CDR2: MGHDK and SYGVNS. The CDR3 reads CASSDGHSPATNEKLFF. CDR3 nucleotides: TGTGCCAGCAGTGATGGGCACAGTCCGGCAACTAATGAAAAACTGTTTTTT.

The genes are TRBV20-1 and TRBJ2-3; TRBD2 matches at 8 bases. The CDR3 is 15 amino acids. CDR1 and CDR2 from the germline V gene are DFQATT and SNEGSKA (reference sequence). J gave up 2 bases and V 6 bases, and 10 bases lay outside the gene matches. In DNA, the CDR3 is TGCAGTGCCCCCACGGTTAGCGGGAACACAGATACGCAGTATTTT. Its protein product is CSAPTVSGNTDTQYF.

The V call is TRBV24-1, the J call TRBJ1-1; TRBD1 might be the D (5 bases). The ends were cut back, 0 bases at V and 0 bases at J, with 10 bases in the middle. From germline, CDR1 is KGHDR and CDR2 SFDVKD. This CDR3 region has 16 residues. The CDR3: CATSDLEGAMNTEAFF. In DNA form, the CDR3 reads TGTGCCACCAGTGATTTGGAAGGGGCCATGAACACTGAAGCTTTCTTT.

The chain is built from TRBV20-1 and TRBJ2-3; TRBD1 might be the D (5 bases). This CDR3 has 14 amino acids. Deletions cut 3 bases from V and 2 bases from J, with 12 bases between. Looked up from germline, CDR1 is DFQATT and CDR2 is SNEGSKA (reference sequence). CDR3 in DNA: TGCAGTGCTAGCCCAGACAGTAACACAGATACGCAGTATTTT. Translation gives CSASPDSNTDTQYF.

The rearrangement uses TRBV9 and TRBJ2-3; 7 positions match TRBD2. There are 17 residues in the CDR3. V shed 0 bases and J 5 bases; nucleotides not matched to a gene: 12. In germline, CDR1 is SGDLS, CDR2 YYNGEE. The CDR3 spells CASSVGGRGLERDTQYF. The CDR3 nucleotides read TGTGCCAGCAGCGTAGGGGGGAGGGGACTTGAAAGAGATACGCAGTATTTT.

CDR3 in DNA: TGTGCCAGCAGCTTAGACGGACAGCTTTCTAACTATGGCTACACCTTC. Protein sequence: CASSLDGQLSNYGYTF. This chain uses TRBV11-2 with TRBJ1-2, with D maybe TRBD1 (6 bases). This CDR3 spans 16 amino acids. Trimming stripped 0 bases from V and 0 bases from J, with 11 bases between. The germline V gene encodes CDR1 SGHAT and CDR2 FQNNGV.